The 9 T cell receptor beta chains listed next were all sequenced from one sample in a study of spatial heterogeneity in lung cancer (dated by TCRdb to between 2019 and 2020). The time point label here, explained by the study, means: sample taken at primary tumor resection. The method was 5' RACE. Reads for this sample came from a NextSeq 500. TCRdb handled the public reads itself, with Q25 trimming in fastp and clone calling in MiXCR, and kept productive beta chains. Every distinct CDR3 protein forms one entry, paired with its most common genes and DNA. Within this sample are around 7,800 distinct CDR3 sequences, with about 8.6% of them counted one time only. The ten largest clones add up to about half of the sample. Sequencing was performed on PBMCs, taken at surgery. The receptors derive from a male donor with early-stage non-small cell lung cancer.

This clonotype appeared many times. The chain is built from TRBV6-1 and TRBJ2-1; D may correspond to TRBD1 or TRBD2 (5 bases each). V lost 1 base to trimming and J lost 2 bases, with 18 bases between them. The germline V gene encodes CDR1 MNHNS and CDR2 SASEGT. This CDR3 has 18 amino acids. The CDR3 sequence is CASSEELAGGPPYNEQFF. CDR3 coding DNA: TGTGCCAGCAGTGAAGAATTGGCTGGGGGACCCCCCTACAATGAGCAGTTCTTC.

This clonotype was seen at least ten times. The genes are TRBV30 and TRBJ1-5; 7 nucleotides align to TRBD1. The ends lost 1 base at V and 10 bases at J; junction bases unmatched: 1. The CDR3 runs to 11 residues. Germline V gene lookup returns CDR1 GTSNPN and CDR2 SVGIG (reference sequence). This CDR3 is CAWSGTGPQHF. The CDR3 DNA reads TGTGCCTGGAGTGGGACAGGACCCCAGCATTTT.

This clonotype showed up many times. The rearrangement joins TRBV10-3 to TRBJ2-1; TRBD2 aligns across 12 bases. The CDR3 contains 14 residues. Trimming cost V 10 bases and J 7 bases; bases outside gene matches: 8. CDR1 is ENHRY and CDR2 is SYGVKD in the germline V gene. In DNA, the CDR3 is TGTGCCAGCGTGGGGACTAGCGGGTCTAATGAGCAGTTCTTC. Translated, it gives CASVGTSGSNEQFF.

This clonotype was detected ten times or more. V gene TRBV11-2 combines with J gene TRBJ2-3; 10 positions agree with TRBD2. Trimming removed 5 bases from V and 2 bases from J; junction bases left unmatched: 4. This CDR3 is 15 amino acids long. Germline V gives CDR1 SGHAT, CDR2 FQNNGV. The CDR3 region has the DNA TGTGCCAGCAGCCAAGGACTAGCGGCCACAGATACGCAGTATTTT. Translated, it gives CASSQGLAATDTQYF.

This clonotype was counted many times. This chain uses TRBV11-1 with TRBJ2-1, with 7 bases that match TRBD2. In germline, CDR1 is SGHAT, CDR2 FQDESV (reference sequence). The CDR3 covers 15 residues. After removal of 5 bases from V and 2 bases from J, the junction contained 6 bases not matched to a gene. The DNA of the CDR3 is TGTGCCAGCAGCCAAACTAGCGTGGCCTACAATGAGCAGTTCTTC. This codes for CASSQTSVAYNEQFF.

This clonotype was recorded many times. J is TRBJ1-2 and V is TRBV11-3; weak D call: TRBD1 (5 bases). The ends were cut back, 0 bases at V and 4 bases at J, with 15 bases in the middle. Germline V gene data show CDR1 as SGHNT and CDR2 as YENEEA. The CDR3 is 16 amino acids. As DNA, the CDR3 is TGTGCCAGCAGCTTAGAGGGCAGGGAGGGCGCCTATGGCTACACCTTC. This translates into CASSLEGREGAYGYTF. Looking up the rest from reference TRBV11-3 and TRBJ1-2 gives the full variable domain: EAGVVQSPRYKIIEKKQPVAFWCNPISGHNTLYWYLQNLGQGPELLIRYENEEAVDDSQLPKDRFSAERLKGVDSTLKIQPAELGDSAVYLCASSLEGREGAYGYTFGSGTRLTVV.

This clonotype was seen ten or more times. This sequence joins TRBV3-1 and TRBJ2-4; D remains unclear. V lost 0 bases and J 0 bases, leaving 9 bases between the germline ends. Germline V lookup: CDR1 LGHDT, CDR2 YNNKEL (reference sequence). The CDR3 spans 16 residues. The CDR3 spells CASSQEALQAKNIQYF. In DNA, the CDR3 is TGTGCCAGCAGCCAAGAGGCCCTCCAAGCCAAAAACATTCAGTACTTC. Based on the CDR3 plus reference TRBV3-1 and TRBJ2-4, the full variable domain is DTAVSQTPKYLVTQMGNDKSIKCEQNLGHDTMYWYKQDSKKFLKIMFSYNNKELIINETVPNRFSPKSPDKAHLNLHINSLELGDSAVYFCASSQEALQAKNIQYFGAGTRLSVL.

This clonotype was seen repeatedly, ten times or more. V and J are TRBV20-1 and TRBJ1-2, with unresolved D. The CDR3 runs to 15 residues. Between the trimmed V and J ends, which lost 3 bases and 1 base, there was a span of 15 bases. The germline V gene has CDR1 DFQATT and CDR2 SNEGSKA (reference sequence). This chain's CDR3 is CSASRQDQDNYGYTF. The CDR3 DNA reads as TGCAGTGCTAGTAGGCAGGACCAGGATAACTATGGCTACACCTTC.

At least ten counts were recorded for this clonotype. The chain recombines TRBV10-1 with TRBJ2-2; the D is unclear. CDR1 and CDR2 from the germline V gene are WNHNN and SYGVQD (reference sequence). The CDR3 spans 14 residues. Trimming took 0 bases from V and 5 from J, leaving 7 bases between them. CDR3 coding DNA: TGCGCCAGCAGTGAGTCGTGGGTTACCGGGGAGCTGTTTTTT. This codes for CASSESWVTGELFF.